A selection of T cell receptor beta chains follows, all from one sample in a study of blood T cells in healthy people across ages. MiXCR, applied by TCRdb to the 5' RACE reads, yields one record per CDR3 protein. The repertoire consists of 720,000 or so distinct CDR3 sequences, with around 41% occurring once and the leading ten covering approximately 31%. The specimen was blood. The source of these receptors is a man older than 75 in good health. Each CDR3 is given with its conserved first and last residue. Fields, in order: D gene, J gene, V gene, clone size, CDR3 protein, CDR3 DNA. A D gene is named only where the DNA matches it firmly. Clone sizes are given selectively: once, few, many, or a class where the clone is expanded.

D gene: TRBD2
J gene: TRBJ2-1
V gene: TRBV4-3
clone size: many
CDR3 protein: CASSQGNVIGLAGGPHEQFF
CDR3 DNA: TGCGCCAGCAGCCAAGGAAATGTGATAGGACTAGCGGGAGGGCCCCATGAGCAGTTCTTC

D gene: .
J gene: TRBJ1-1
V gene: TRBV20-1
clone size: few
CDR3 protein: CSARSGTEAFF
CDR3 DNA: TGCAGTGCTAGATCCGGCACTGAAGCTTTCTTT

D gene: TRBD2
J gene: TRBJ2-1
V gene: TRBV20-1
clone size: few
CDR3 protein: CSAMPSGGLYYNEQFF
CDR3 DNA: TGCAGTGCTATGCCTAGCGGGGGGCTATACTACAATGAGCAGTTCTTC

D gene: .
J gene: TRBJ2-5
V gene: TRBV15
clone size: .
CDR3 protein: CATSRGRTGLTQETQYF
CDR3 DNA: TGTGCCACCAGCAGAGGTCGGACCGGACTGACCCAAGAGACCCAGTACTTC

D gene: .
J gene: TRBJ2-5
V gene: TRBV25-1
clone size: few
CDR3 protein: CASNGGAKTQYF
CDR3 DNA: TGTGCCAGCAACGGGGGCGCGAAGACCCAGTACTTC

D gene: .
J gene: TRBJ2-3
V gene: TRBV11-3
clone size: few
CDR3 protein: CASSPRNIFDTQYF
CDR3 DNA: TGTGCCAGCAGCCCCCGTAATATTTTTGATACGCAGTATTTT

D gene: .
J gene: TRBJ2-3
V gene: TRBV6-5
clone size: few
CDR3 protein: CASMRGKTDTQYF
CDR3 DNA: TGTGCCAGCATGCGAGGGAAAACAGATACGCAGTATTTT

D gene: TRBD2
J gene: TRBJ2-7
V gene: TRBV4-3
clone size: few
CDR3 protein: CASSQGSGPGPYEQYF
CDR3 DNA: TGCGCCAGCAGCCAAGGTAGCGGGCCCGGGCCCTACGAGCAGTACTTC

D gene: TRBD1
J gene: TRBJ2-4
V gene: TRBV14
clone size: .
CDR3 protein: CASSQDLGQRASAKNIQYF
CDR3 DNA: TGTGCCAGCAGCCAAGATTTGGGACAGAGAGCCTCAGCCAAAAACATTCAGTACTTC

D gene: .
J gene: TRBJ2-7
V gene: TRBV9
clone size: few
CDR3 protein: CASSVSATVSYEQYF
CDR3 DNA: TGTGCCAGCAGCGTATCGGCCACTGTCTCCTACGAGCAGTACTTC

D gene: TRBD1
J gene: TRBJ2-1
V gene: TRBV2
clone size: few
CDR3 protein: CASRSQGARSNEQFF
CDR3 DNA: TGTGCCAGCAGGTCCCAGGGGGCCCGAAGTAATGAGCAGTTCTTC

D gene: TRBD1
J gene: TRBJ1-1
V gene: TRBV28
clone size: once
CDR3 protein: CASSLDRKGTEAFF
CDR3 DNA: TGTGCCAGCAGTTTGGACAGGAAAGGGACTGAAGCTTTCTTT

D gene: .
J gene: TRBJ2-1
V gene: TRBV6-1
clone size: many
CDR3 protein: CASSEAGTGHNEQFF
CDR3 DNA: TGTGCCAGCAGTGAAGCTGGGACTGGCCACAATGAGCAGTTCTTC

D gene: .
J gene: TRBJ2-7
V gene: TRBV7-4
clone size: few
CDR3 protein: CASSPLGQDSYEQYF
CDR3 DNA: TGTGCCAGCAGCCCCCTGGGGCAGGACTCCTACGAGCAGTACTTC

D gene: .
J gene: TRBJ1-2
V gene: TRBV4-3
clone size: .
CDR3 protein: CASSHPQGLSGYTF
CDR3 DNA: TGCGCCAGCAGCCATCCACAGGGCCTCAGTGGCTACACCTTC

D gene: .
J gene: TRBJ1-2
V gene: TRBV20-1
clone size: .
CDR3 protein: CSARRGNGYTF
CDR3 DNA: TGCAGTGCTCGAAGGGGGAATGGCTACACCTTC

D gene: .
J gene: TRBJ1-6
V gene: TRBV27
clone size: .
CDR3 protein: CATKGYSYNSPLHF
CDR3 DNA: TGTGCCACCAAAGGATACTCCTATAATTCACCCCTCCACTTT

D gene: .
J gene: TRBJ1-2
V gene: TRBV12-3/TRBV12-4
clone size: .
CDR3 protein: CASSLRYGYTF
CDR3 DNA: TGTGCCAGCAGTCTCCGATATGGCTACACCTTC

D gene: TRBD2
J gene: TRBJ2-7
V gene: TRBV4-2
clone size: .
CDR3 protein: CASSQPGTRGSYNEQYF
CDR3 DNA: TGTGCCAGCAGCCAGCCCGGGACTAGGGGCTCCTACAATGAGCAGTACTTC

D gene: TRBD2
J gene: TRBJ2-7
V gene: TRBV7-2
clone size: few
CDR3 protein: CASGPFRGAGVHEQYF
CDR3 DNA: TGTGCCAGCGGGCCTTTTCGGGGAGCGGGAGTACACGAGCAGTACTTC

D gene: .
J gene: TRBJ2-5
V gene: TRBV20-1
clone size: .
CDR3 protein: CSARDNLVGNEQYF
CDR3 DNA: TGCAGTGCTAGAGACAACCTAGTAGGAAATGAGCAGTACTTC

D gene: TRBD2
J gene: TRBJ2-7
V gene: TRBV28
clone size: few
CDR3 protein: CASSPMIAGTYEQYF
CDR3 DNA: TGTGCCAGCAGTCCCATGATAGCGGGTACCTACGAGCAGTACTTC

D gene: TRBD1
J gene: TRBJ2-7
V gene: TRBV20-1
clone size: few
CDR3 protein: CSDSYGRTGRYEQYF
CDR3 DNA: TGCAGTGATAGTTACGGGCGGACAGGGAGGTACGAGCAGTACTTC

D gene: .
J gene: TRBJ1-1
V gene: TRBV28
clone size: few
CDR3 protein: CASSSRVGEAFF
CDR3 DNA: TGTGCCAGCAGTTCAAGGGTGGGTGAAGCTTTCTTT

D gene: TRBD2
J gene: TRBJ2-3
V gene: TRBV20-1
clone size: few
CDR3 protein: CSASGRGIADTQYF
CDR3 DNA: TGCAGTGCTAGCGGGAGGGGGATCGCAGATACGCAGTATTTT

D gene: .
J gene: TRBJ1-1
V gene: TRBV12-3/TRBV12-4
clone size: .
CDR3 protein: CASSSHRVGPNTEAFF
CDR3 DNA: TGTGCCAGCAGTTCTCACAGGGTTGGGCCGAACACTGAAGCTTTCTTT

D gene: .
J gene: TRBJ2-7
V gene: TRBV6-2/TRBV6-3
clone size: .
CDR3 protein: CASSYEKSEQYF
CDR3 DNA: TGTGCCAGCAGTTACGAGAAGTCGGAGCAGTACTTC

D gene: TRBD1
J gene: TRBJ2-5
V gene: TRBV7-2
clone size: .
CDR3 protein: CASSIHRGRETQYF
CDR3 DNA: TGTGCCAGCAGCATACACAGGGGGAGAGAGACCCAGTACTTC

D gene: .
J gene: TRBJ1-4
V gene: TRBV7-9
clone size: .
CDR3 protein: CASSSINEKLFF
CDR3 DNA: TGTGCCAGCAGCTCGATAAATGAAAAACTGTTTTTT

D gene: TRBD1
J gene: TRBJ2-3
V gene: TRBV28
clone size: few
CDR3 protein: CASSSLDRETDTQYF
CDR3 DNA: TGTGCCAGCAGTTCCCTGGACAGGGAGACAGATACGCAGTATTTT

D gene: .
J gene: TRBJ1-1
V gene: TRBV7-2
clone size: .
CDR3 protein: CASSFRTGANTEAFF
CDR3 DNA: TGTGCCAGCAGCTTCCGGACGGGCGCGAACACTGAAGCTTTCTTT

D gene: TRBD1
J gene: TRBJ2-2
V gene: TRBV4-3
clone size: .
CDR3 protein: CASSHWRQGKDVEELFF
CDR3 DNA: TGCGCCAGCAGCCATTGGAGACAGGGGAAAGATGTAGAGGAGCTGTTTTTT

D gene: .
J gene: TRBJ2-7
V gene: TRBV12-3/TRBV12-4
clone size: many
CDR3 protein: CASSLVSSYEQYF
CDR3 DNA: TGTGCCAGCAGTTTGGTCAGCTCCTACGAGCAGTACTTC

D gene: .
J gene: TRBJ1-4
V gene: TRBV2
clone size: few
CDR3 protein: CASSVKRSNEKLFF
CDR3 DNA: TGTGCCAGCAGTGTCAAACGTTCTAATGAAAAACTGTTTTTT

D gene: .
J gene: TRBJ1-6
V gene: TRBV6-1
clone size: .
CDR3 protein: CASSEEAAFYNSPLHF
CDR3 DNA: TGTGCCAGCAGTGAAGAGGCAGCTTTTTATAATTCACCCCTCCACTTT

D gene: .
J gene: TRBJ1-5
V gene: TRBV20-1
clone size: .
CDR3 protein: CSAGGVSPYSNQPQHF
CDR3 DNA: TGCAGTGCGGGGGGGGTAAGCCCTTATAGCAATCAGCCCCAGCATTTT

D gene: .
J gene: TRBJ2-6
V gene: TRBV4-1
clone size: .
CDR3 protein: CASSQDPHLGANVLTF
CDR3 DNA: TGCGCCAGCAGCCAAGATCCCCATTTAGGGGCCAACGTCCTGACTTTC

D gene: .
J gene: TRBJ2-1
V gene: TRBV9
clone size: .
CDR3 protein: CASSVQPTDRPPNEQFF
CDR3 DNA: TGTGCCAGCAGCGTCCAGCCTACCGACCGGCCGCCCAATGAGCAGTTCTTC

D gene: TRBD2
J gene: TRBJ2-7
V gene: TRBV20-1
clone size: .
CDR3 protein: CSATGTSGTYEQYF
CDR3 DNA: TGCAGTGCTACCGGGACTAGTGGTACCTACGAGCAGTACTTC

D gene: .
J gene: TRBJ1-4
V gene: TRBV12-3/TRBV12-4
clone size: .
CDR3 protein: CASSFGAVRLFF
CDR3 DNA: TGTGCCAGCAGTTTCGGGGCGGTGAGACTGTTTTTT

D gene: .
J gene: TRBJ2-3
V gene: TRBV6-5
clone size: few
CDR3 protein: CASSYFAAGTDTQYF
CDR3 DNA: TGTGCCAGCAGTTACTTTGCTGCTGGCACAGATACGCAGTATTTT

D gene: TRBD2
J gene: TRBJ2-5
V gene: TRBV7-3
clone size: few
CDR3 protein: CASSPSGTQETQYF
CDR3 DNA: TGTGCCAGCAGCCCTAGCGGGACCCAAGAGACCCAGTACTTC

D gene: TRBD1
J gene: TRBJ2-7
V gene: TRBV6-5
clone size: .
CDR3 protein: CASTADRGGNEQYF
CDR3 DNA: TGTGCCAGCACCGCCGACAGGGGAGGTAACGAGCAGTACTTC

D gene: .
J gene: TRBJ2-1
V gene: TRBV7-9
clone size: .
CDR3 protein: CASSSSLSEQFF
CDR3 DNA: TGTGCCAGCAGCTCCTCCCTATCTGAGCAGTTCTTC

D gene: .
J gene: TRBJ2-5
V gene: TRBV20-1
clone size: few
CDR3 protein: CSARDQGGPETQYF
CDR3 DNA: TGCAGTGCTAGAGATCAAGGGGGGCCGGAGACCCAGTACTTC

D gene: .
J gene: TRBJ2-7
V gene: TRBV5-1
clone size: few
CDR3 protein: CASSPRAGNSYEQYF
CDR3 DNA: TGCGCCAGCAGCCCTCGGGCTGGAAACTCCTACGAGCAGTACTTC

D gene: .
J gene: TRBJ2-3
V gene: TRBV7-6
clone size: few
CDR3 protein: CASSLGLTGFTQYF
CDR3 DNA: TGTGCCAGCAGCTTAGGTCTGACAGGTTTTACGCAGTATTTT

D gene: .
J gene: TRBJ2-7
V gene: TRBV7-9
clone size: few
CDR3 protein: CASSLSLGPRAYEQYF
CDR3 DNA: TGTGCCAGCAGCTTAAGTCTAGGTCCGCGCGCATACGAGCAGTACTTC

D gene: TRBD1
J gene: TRBJ2-7
V gene: TRBV25-1
clone size: .
CDR3 protein: CASSPPGTGDYEQYF
CDR3 DNA: TGTGCCAGCAGTCCACCTGGGACAGGGGACTACGAGCAGTACTTC

D gene: TRBD1
J gene: TRBJ2-5
V gene: TRBV7-2
clone size: few
CDR3 protein: CASSTTGTGKNEQYF
CDR3 DNA: TGTGCCAGCAGCACTACCGGGACAGGGAAAAATGAGCAGTACTTC

D gene: TRBD1
J gene: TRBJ2-1
V gene: TRBV6-2/TRBV6-3
clone size: few
CDR3 protein: CASSGQGNEQFF
CDR3 DNA: TGTGCCAGCAGCGGACAGGGCAATGAGCAGTTCTTC

D gene: .
J gene: TRBJ2-5
V gene: TRBV20-1
clone size: .
CDR3 protein: CSASDRLQETQYF
CDR3 DNA: TGCAGTGCCTCTGACAGGCTCCAAGAGACCCAGTACTTC

D gene: .
J gene: TRBJ2-7
V gene: TRBV7-2
clone size: many
CDR3 protein: CASSLASSYEQYF
CDR3 DNA: TGTGCCAGCAGCTTAGCGTCGTCCTACGAGCAGTACTTC

D gene: .
J gene: TRBJ2-7
V gene: TRBV12-3/TRBV12-4
clone size: .
CDR3 protein: CASSVAEGAYEQYF
CDR3 DNA: TGTGCCAGCAGTGTAGCAGAGGGGGCCTACGAGCAGTACTTC

D gene: TRBD2
J gene: TRBJ2-3
V gene: TRBV4-2
clone size: .
CDR3 protein: CASSHHTTSGRDTQYF
CDR3 DNA: TGTGCCAGCAGCCACCACACGACTAGCGGGAGGGATACGCAGTATTTT